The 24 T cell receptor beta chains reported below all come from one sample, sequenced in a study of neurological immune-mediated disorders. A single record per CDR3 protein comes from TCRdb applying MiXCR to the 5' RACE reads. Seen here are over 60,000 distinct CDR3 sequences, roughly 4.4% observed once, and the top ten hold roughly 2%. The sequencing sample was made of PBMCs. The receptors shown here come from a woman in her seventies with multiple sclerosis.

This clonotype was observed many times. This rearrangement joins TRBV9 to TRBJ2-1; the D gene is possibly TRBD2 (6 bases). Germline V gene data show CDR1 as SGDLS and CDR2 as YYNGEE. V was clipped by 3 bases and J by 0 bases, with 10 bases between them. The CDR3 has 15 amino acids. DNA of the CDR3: TGTGCCAGCAGCGCCGGGGGTAGCTCCTACAATGAGCAGTTCTTC. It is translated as CASSAGGSSYNEQFF.

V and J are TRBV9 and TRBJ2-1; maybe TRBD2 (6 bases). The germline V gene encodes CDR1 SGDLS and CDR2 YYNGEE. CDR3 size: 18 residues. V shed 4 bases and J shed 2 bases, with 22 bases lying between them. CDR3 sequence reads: CASSTPLSGSGTYNEQFF. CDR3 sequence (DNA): TGTGCCAGCAGCACACCCCTATCCGGGAGTGGAACCTACAATGAGCAGTTCTTC.

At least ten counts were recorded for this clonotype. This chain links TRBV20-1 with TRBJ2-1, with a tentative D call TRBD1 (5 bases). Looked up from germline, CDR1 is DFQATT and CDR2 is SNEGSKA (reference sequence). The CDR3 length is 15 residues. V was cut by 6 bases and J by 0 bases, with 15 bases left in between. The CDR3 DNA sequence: TGCAGTGCCCCCAGGGCCACCGGCTCCTACAATGAGCAGTTCTTC. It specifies CSAPRATGSYNEQFF.

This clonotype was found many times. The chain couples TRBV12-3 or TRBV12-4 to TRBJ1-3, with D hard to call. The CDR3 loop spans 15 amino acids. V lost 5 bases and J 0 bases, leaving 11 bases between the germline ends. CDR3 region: CASSARESSGNTIYF. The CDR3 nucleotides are TGTGCCAGCAGTGCGCGGGAGAGCTCTGGAAACACCATATATTTT.

The CDR3 bases are TGTGCCAGCTCACCAGGGGAAGATACGCAGTATTTT. It encodes CASSPGEDTQYF. The chain couples TRBV18 to TRBJ2-3; D remains ambiguous. V was pared by 2 bases and J by 5 bases, with 5 bases between. The CDR3 runs 12 residues. The germline CDR1 and CDR2 sequences are KGHSH and LQKENI. Drawing the rest from reference TRBV18 and TRBJ2-3, the complete variable domain is NAGVMQNPRHLVRRRGQEARLRCSPMKGHSHVYWYRQLPEEGLKFMVYLQKENIIDESGMPKERFSAEFPKEGPSILRIQQVVRGDSAAYFCASSPGEDTQYFGPGTRLTVL.

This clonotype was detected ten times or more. Here the CDR3 reads CASSQVPVAQDNYYEQYF. CDR3 DNA sequence: TGCGCCAGCAGCCAAGTTCCCGTGGCTCAGGACAACTACTACGAGCAGTACTTC. This rearrangement joins TRBV4-1 to TRBJ2-7; D may be TRBD1 (5 bases). V gave up 1 base and J gave up 3 bases, with 22 bases separating them. Germline V gene sequence: CDR1 MGHRA, CDR2 YSYEKL. The CDR3 covers 18 residues.

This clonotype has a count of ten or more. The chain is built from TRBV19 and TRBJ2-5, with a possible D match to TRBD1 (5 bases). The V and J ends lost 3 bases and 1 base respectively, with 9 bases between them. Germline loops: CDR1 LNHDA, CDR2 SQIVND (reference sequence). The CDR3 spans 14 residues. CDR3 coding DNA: TGTGCCAGTAGTATCCCGACAGTCCAAGAGACCCAGTACTTC. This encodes CASSIPTVQETQYF.

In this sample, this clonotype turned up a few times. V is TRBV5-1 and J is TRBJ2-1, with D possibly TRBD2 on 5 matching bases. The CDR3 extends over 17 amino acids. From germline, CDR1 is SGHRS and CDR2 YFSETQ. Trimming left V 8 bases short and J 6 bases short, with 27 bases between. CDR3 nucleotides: TGCGCCAGTTCCAACATGAAGAGCCCTACGGGATCCAATGAGCAGTTCTTC. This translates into CASSNMKSPTGSNEQFF.

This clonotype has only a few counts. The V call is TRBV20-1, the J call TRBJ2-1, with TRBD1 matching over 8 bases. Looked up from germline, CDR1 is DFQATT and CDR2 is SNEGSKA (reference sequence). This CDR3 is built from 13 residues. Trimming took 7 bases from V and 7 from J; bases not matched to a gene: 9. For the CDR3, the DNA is TGCAGTGTTCCGGGACAGGTGGGGAATGAGCAGTTCTTC. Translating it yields CSVPGQVGNEQFF.

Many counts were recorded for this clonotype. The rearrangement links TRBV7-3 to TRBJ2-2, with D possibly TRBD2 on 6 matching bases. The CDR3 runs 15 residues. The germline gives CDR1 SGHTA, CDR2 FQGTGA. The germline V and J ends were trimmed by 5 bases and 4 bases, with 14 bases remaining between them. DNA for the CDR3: TGTGCCAGCAGCCCACGGCTGGGGGGCACCGGGGAGCTGTTTTTT. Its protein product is CASSPRLGGTGELFF.

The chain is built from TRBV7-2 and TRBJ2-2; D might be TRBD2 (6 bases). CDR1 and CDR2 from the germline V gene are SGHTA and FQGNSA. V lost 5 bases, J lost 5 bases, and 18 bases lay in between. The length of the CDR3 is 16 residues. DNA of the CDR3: TGTGCCAGCAGCGTCGCGGGACGCCCAGGGACCGGGGAGCTGTTTTTT. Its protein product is CASSVAGRPGTGELFF.

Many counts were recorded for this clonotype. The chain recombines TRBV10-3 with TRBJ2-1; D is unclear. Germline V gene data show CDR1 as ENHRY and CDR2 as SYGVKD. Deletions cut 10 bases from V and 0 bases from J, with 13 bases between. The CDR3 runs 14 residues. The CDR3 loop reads CATGPKSSYNEQFF. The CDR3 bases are TGTGCCACTGGGCCAAAAAGCTCCTACAATGAGCAGTTCTTC.

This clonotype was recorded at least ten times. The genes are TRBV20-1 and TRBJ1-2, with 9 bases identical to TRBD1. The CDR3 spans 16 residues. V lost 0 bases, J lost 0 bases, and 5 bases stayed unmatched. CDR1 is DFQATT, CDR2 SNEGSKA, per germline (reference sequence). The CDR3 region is CSARDSNRGPNYGYTF. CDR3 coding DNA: TGCAGTGCTAGAGATTCCAACAGGGGGCCTAACTATGGCTACACCTTC.

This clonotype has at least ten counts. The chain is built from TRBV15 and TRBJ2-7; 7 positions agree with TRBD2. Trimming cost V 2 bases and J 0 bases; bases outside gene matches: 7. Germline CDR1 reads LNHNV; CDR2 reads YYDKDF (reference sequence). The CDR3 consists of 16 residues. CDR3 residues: CATSRTLTSSSYEQYF. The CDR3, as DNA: TGTGCCACCAGCAGAACACTGACTAGCAGCTCCTACGAGCAGTACTTC. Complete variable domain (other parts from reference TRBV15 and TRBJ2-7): DAMVIQNPRYQVTQFGKPVTLSCSQTLNHNVMYWYQQKSSQAPKLLFHYYDKDFNNEADTPDNFQSRRPNTSFCFLDIRSPGLGDTAMYLCATSRTLTSSSYEQYFGPGTRLTVT.

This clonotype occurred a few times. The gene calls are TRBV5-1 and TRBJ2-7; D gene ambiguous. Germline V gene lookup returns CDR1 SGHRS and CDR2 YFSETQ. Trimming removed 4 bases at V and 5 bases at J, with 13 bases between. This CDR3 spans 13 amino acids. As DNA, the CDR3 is TGCGCCAGCAGCCTACCCCAAGGGAACGAGCAGTACTTC. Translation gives CASSLPQGNEQYF.

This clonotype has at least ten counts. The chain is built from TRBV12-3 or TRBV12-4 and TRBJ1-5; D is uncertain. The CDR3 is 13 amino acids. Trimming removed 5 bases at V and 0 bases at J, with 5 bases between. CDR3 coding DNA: TGTGCCAGCAGTCAAATTAGCAATCAGCCCCAGCATTTT. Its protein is CASSQISNQPQHF.

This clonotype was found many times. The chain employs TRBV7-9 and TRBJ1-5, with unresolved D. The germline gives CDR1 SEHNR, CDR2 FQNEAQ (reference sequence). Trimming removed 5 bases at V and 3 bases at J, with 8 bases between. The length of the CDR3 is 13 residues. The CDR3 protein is CASSGGNNQPQHF. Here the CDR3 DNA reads TGTGCCAGCAGCGGAGGGAACAATCAGCCCCAGCATTTT.

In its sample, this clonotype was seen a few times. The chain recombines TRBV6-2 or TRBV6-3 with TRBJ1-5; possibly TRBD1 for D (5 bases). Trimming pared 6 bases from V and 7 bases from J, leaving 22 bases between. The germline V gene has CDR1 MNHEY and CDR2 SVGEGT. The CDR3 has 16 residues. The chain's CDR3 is CASSPPARSGQQPQHF. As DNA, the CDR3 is TGTGCCAGCAGCCCCCCGGCTCGTTCAGGGCAGCAGCCCCAGCATTTT.

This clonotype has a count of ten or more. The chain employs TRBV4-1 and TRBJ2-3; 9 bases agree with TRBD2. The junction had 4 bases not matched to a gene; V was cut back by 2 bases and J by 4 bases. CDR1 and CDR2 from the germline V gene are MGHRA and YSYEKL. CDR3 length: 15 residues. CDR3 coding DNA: TGCGCCAGCAGCCAACGAGCGGGGGGCCCAGATACGCAGTATTTT. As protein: CASSQRAGGPDTQYF.

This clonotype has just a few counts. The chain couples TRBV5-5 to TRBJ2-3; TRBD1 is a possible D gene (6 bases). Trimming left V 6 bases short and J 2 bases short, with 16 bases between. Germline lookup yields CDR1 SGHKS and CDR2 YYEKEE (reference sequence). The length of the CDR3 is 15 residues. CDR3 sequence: CASTLIGTHTDTQYF. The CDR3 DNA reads TGTGCCAGCACCCTAATCGGGACACACACAGATACGCAGTATTTT.

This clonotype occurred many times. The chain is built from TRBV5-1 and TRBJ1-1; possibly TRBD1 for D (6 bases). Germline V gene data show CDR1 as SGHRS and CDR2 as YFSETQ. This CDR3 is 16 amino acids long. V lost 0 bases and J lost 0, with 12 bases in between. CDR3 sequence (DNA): TGCGCCAGCAGCTTGGATACAGGGCCCATGAACACTGAAGCTTTCTTT. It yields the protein CASSLDTGPMNTEAFF. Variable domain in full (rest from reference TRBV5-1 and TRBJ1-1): KAGVTQTPRYLIKTRGQQVTLSCSPISGHRSVSWYQQTPGQGLQFLFEYFSETQRNKGNFPGRFSGRQFSNSRSEMNVSTLELGDSALYLCASSLDTGPMNTEAFFGQGTRLTVV.

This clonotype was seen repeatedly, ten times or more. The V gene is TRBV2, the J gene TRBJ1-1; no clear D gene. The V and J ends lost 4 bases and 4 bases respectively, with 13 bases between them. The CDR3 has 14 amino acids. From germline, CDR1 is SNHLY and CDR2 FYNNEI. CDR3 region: CASSVPGGTTEAFF. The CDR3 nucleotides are TGTGCCAGCAGTGTACCGGGAGGAACCACTGAAGCTTTCTTT.

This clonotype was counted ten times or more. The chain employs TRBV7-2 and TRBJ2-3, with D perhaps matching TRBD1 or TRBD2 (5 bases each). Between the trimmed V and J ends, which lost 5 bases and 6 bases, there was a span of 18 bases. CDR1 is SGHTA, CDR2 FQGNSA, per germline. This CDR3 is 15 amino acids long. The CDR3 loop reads CASSLRGAARDTQYF. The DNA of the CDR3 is TGTGCCAGCAGCCTCAGAGGGGCCGCCCGCGATACGCAGTATTTT.

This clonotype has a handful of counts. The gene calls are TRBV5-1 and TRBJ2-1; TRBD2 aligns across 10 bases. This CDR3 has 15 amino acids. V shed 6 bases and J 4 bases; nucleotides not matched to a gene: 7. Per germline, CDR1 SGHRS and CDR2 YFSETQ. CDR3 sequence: CASNQGLAVYNEQFF. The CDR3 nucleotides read TGCGCCAGCAATCAAGGACTAGCGGTTTACAATGAGCAGTTCTTC.